What follows is one T cell receptor beta chain and its context. Its target is not known. The sample is drawn from a study of CD8 T cells in ankylosing spondylitis. Study-level points and caveats: Characteristic of ankylosing spondylitis blood, it appeared, was a TCR beta motif comprising 7 to 9 highly homologous variants. Reportedly, disease-linked clones are significantly enriched in ankylosing spondylitis patients' matched synovial fluid.

TCRdb re-called the 5' RACE reads through MiXCR, storing one row per CDR3 protein. The sample yields more than 600,000 distinct CDR3 sequences, roughly 19% seen once. The TCR sequence derives from a male donor with ankylosing spondylitis. Sequencing was carried out using blood, either unsorted or a sorted T cell fraction (not recorded which).

Here the CDR3 DNA reads TGTGCCAGCAGTGAGGTTGGATACAATGAGCAGTTCTTC. Protein sequence: CASSEVGYNEQFF. The V call is TRBV11-2, the J call TRBJ2-1; no reliable D call. Germline V gene sequence: CDR1 SGHAT, CDR2 FQNNGV. V was pared by 6 bases and J by 4 bases, with 10 bases between. The CDR3 runs to 13 residues.